The T cell receptor beta chain under discussion was sequenced for a study of beta chain features in type 1 diabetes. The study's findings and limits: Among all four CD4+ subsets, Type 1 diabetes patients had TCRB CDR3s that were moderately but significantly shorter. Equally in patients and controls, shorter templates might have been favored by PCR.

What was sequenced were expressed TCRB transcripts, since all of the isolated RNA had been reverse transcribed. Profiled with immunoSEQ multiplex PCR; TCRdb holds only in-frame clones, not every one. Seen here are about 360,000 clones, around an eighth observed once, and the top ten hold 0.008% to 0.011%. The germline V gene encodes CDR1 SEHNR and CDR2 FQNEAQ (reference sequence). This CDR3 has 15 amino acids. The germline V and J ends were trimmed by 5 bases and 3 bases, with 17 bases remaining between them. Every donor provided one heparinised blood draw, which averaged approximately 100 mL. Markers CD45RO/CCR7/CD25/CD127/CD95/CD27 served to sort CD4+ naive, central memory, regulatory and stem cell-like memory cells. About this clone: Its antigen is still unknown.

Sequenced input: naive CD4+ T cells from blood. The chain couples TRBV7-9 to TRBJ2-7; tentatively, D is TRBD2 (6 bases). The sequence derives from a woman aged 18-29 years with type 1 diabetes. CDR3: CASSPPQRRDYEQYF. CDR3 bases: TGTGCCAGCAGCCCACCACAGCGGAGGGACTACGAGCAGTACTTC.